These 18 T cell receptor beta chains came from one sample sequenced in a study of graft-versus-host responses after intestinal transplantation. Profiled with immunoSEQ multiplex PCR; TCRdb holds only in-frame clones, not every one. The table lists over 45,000 clones, 70% to 90% of them singletons. The sample consisted of PBMCs, taken 26 days after transplant. Receptors were obtained from a human patient who received an intestinal transplant, so some T cells may come from the graft donor.

The V gene is TRBV6-1, the J gene TRBJ1-3, with 7 bases matching TRBD1. Germline V CDR1 and CDR2: MNHNS, SASEGT. The CDR3 runs 16 residues. With V trimmed by 0 bases and J by 3 bases, 5 bases remained unmatched. CDR3 sequence: CASSEASDRVGNTIYF. In DNA, the CDR3 is TGTGCCAGCAGTGAAGCTTCCGACAGGGTTGGAAACACCATATATTTT.

This clone was observed a single time. The chain employs TRBV29-1 and TRBJ2-7; 7 nucleotides align to TRBD1. This CDR3 contains 11 residues. V lost 5 bases and J lost 2; bases outside the gene matches: 0. Germline V gene data show CDR1 as SQVTM and CDR2 as ANQGSEA. In DNA form, the CDR3 reads TGCAGCGTTCAGGGGGCCTACGAGCAGTACTTC. This gives the protein CSVQGAYEQYF.

V gene TRBV6-5 combines with J gene TRBJ1-5, with 9 nucleotides matching TRBD1. V gave up 7 bases and J gave up 5 bases; unmatched junction bases: 6. The CDR3 loop spans 14 amino acids. Germline CDR1 and CDR2: MNHEY and SVGAGI. The CDR3 here is CASTTRQGDQPQHF. The CDR3 DNA reads TGTGCCAGCACCACCCGACAGGGGGATCAGCCCCAGCATTTT.

The genes are TRBV27 and TRBJ1-3; D uncertain. Germline assignment: CDR1 MNHEY and CDR2 SMNVEV (reference sequence). The CDR3 is made up of 15 amino acids. Trimming cost V 6 bases and J 4 bases, with 16 bases left between them. The CDR3 DNA reads TGTGCCAGCAGCTTTAGAGGGTTGAACGGAAACACCATATATTTT. Its protein is CASSFRGLNGNTIYF.

V is TRBV5-1 and J is TRBJ1-4; TRBD1 matches at 7 bases. The CDR3 loop spans 14 amino acids. Germline V CDR1 and CDR2: SGHRS, YFSETQ. Trimming cost V 0 bases and J 6 bases; bases outside gene matches: 2. The CDR3 reads CASSLEGGDEKLFF. The CDR3 DNA sequence: TGCGCCAGCAGCTTGGAAGGGGGCGATGAAAAACTGTTTTTT. The entire variable domain, with the rest obtained from reference TRBV5-1 and TRBJ1-4, is as follows: KAGVTQTPRYLIKTRGQQVTLSCSPISGHRSVSWYQQTPGQGLQFLFEYFSETQRNKGNFPGRFSGRQFSNSRSEMNVSTLELGDSALYLCASSLEGGDEKLFFGSGTQLSVL.

This rearrangement joins TRBV28 to TRBJ2-7; 9 bases are shared with TRBD1. The CDR3 has 13 amino acids. The germline CDR1 and CDR2 sequences are MDHEN and SYDVKM. Trimming removed 10 bases from V and 2 bases from J; junction bases left unmatched: 6. The CDR3 is CATWDRATYEQYF. DNA for the CDR3: TGTGCCACCTGGGACAGGGCGACCTACGAGCAGTACTTC.

CDR3 DNA: TGTGCCAGCCTTAGGGGGAAGGGCACAGATACGCAGTATTTT. This encodes CASLRGKGTDTQYF. The V gene is TRBV2, the J gene TRBJ2-3; tentative D call: TRBD1 (6 bases). CDR1 and CDR2 (germline): SNHLY, FYNNEI. CDR3 length equals 14 residues. The ends were cut back, 8 bases at V and 1 base at J, with 13 bases in the middle.

V is TRBV27 and J is TRBJ2-7, with 8 bases matching TRBD1. Losses at the gene ends were 2 bases for V and 3 bases for J; bases not matched to a gene: 3. Germline V CDR1 and CDR2: MNHEY, SMNVEV (reference sequence). The CDR3 runs to 14 residues. For the CDR3, the DNA is TGTGCCAGCAGTTTACTAGGACAGGGCTACGAGCAGTACTTC. It is translated as CASSLLGQGYEQYF.

The chain couples TRBV19 to TRBJ2-2; 8 nucleotides match TRBD2. The CDR3 sequence is 16 residues long. V gave up 3 bases and J gave up 5 bases; unmatched junction bases: 8. CDR1 LNHDA and CDR2 SQIVND come from the germline V gene (reference sequence). The CDR3 region is CASSMPGGRRTGELFF. The CDR3 region has the DNA TGTGCCAGTAGTATGCCGGGGGGGCGCCGGACCGGGGAGCTGTTTTTT. The entire variable domain, with the rest obtained from reference TRBV19 and TRBJ2-2, is as follows: DGGITQSPKYLFRKEGQNVTLSCEQNLNHDAMYWYRQDPGQGLRLIYYSQIVNDFQKGDIAEGYSVSREKKESFPLTVTSAQKNPTAFYLCASSMPGGRRTGELFFGEGSRLTVL.

V is TRBV4-3 and J is TRBJ1-2; TRBD1 agrees at 10 bases. CDR1 is LGHNA and CDR2 is YSLEER in the germline V gene. V gave up 4 bases and J gave up 6 bases; unmatched junction bases: 2. The CDR3 loop spans 13 amino acids. The CDR3 loop is CASSPDRGHGYTF. CDR3 sequence (DNA): TGCGCCAGCAGCCCAGACAGGGGGCATGGCTACACCTTC.

V usage is TRBV6-1 and J usage is TRBJ2-1; D is perhaps TRBD1 (6 bases). Trimming stripped 1 base from V and 0 bases from J, with 19 bases between. This CDR3 is 19 amino acids long. Germline CDR1 is MNHNS and CDR2 is SASEGT. The CDR3 region has the DNA TGTGCCAGCAGTGAAGAGGGGGTGGGGTACAGGGCCTCCTACAATGAGCAGTTCTTC. Translation gives CASSEEGVGYRASYNEQFF.

The chain couples TRBV6-5 to TRBJ2-2; D is unclear. Trimming removed 2 bases from V and 6 bases from J, with 7 bases in between. This CDR3 spans 13 amino acids. The V gene's germline CDR1 is MNHEY and CDR2 SVGAGI. CDR3 in amino acids: CASSYRVAGELFF. The CDR3 DNA is TGTGCCAGCAGTTACCGGGTCGCCGGGGAGCTGTTTTTT.

The rearrangement links TRBV28 to TRBJ2-5, with D possibly being TRBD1 (5 bases). This CDR3 spans 13 amino acids. V lost 3 bases, J lost 5 bases, and 10 bases lay in between. Germline V gives CDR1 MDHEN, CDR2 SYDVKM. CDR3 protein: CASSLRQLETQYF. The CDR3 region has the DNA TGTGCCAGCAGTTTGCGACAGTTGGAGACCCAGTACTTC.

The chain joins TRBV20-1 to TRBJ1-5; a possible D gene is TRBD1 (5 bases). This CDR3 is built from 11 residues. Trimming removed 4 bases at V and 6 bases at J, with 7 bases between. Germline CDR1 DFQATT, CDR2 SNEGSKA (reference sequence). The CDR3 here is CSATRGQPQHF. Written as DNA, the CDR3 is TGCAGTGCTACAAGGGGTCAGCCCCAGCATTTT.

The chain links TRBV10-2 to TRBJ2-7, with D tentatively TRBD2 (6 bases). V dropped 11 bases and J dropped 1 base, with 15 bases sitting between them. CDR1 is WSHSY and CDR2 is SAAADI in the germline V gene. This CDR3 contains 13 residues. CDR3: CAGPFGGSYEQYV. Here the CDR3 DNA reads TGCGCCGGTCCATTCGGGGGTTCCTACGAGCAGTACGTC.

The rearrangement uses TRBV6-5 and TRBJ1-2; TRBD1 matches at 9 bases. The CDR3 is 14 residues long. Trimming removed 0 bases from V and 7 bases from J; junction bases left unmatched: 3. Germline CDR1 is MNHEY and CDR2 is SVGAGI. CDR3 coding DNA: TGTGCCAGCAGTTACTCGCCGACAGGGGGTGGCTACACCTTC. This translates into CASSYSPTGGGYTF.

The chain is built from TRBV4-1 and TRBJ2-5, with D tentatively TRBD2 (5 bases). Germline V gene data show CDR1 as MGHRA and CDR2 as YSYEKL. Between the trimmed V and J ends, which lost 0 bases and 5 bases, there was a span of 16 bases. This CDR3 comprises 16 residues. The CDR3, as DNA: TGCGCCAGCAGCCAAGAATGGCCTCCCGGCGGGGAGACCCAGTACTTC. This gives the protein CASSQEWPPGGETQYF.

The V call is TRBV7-2, the J call TRBJ2-2, with 7 bases aligning to TRBD1. Germline-derived CDR1 and CDR2 are SGHTA and FQGNSA. The CDR3 sequence is 17 residues long. J gave up 5 bases and V 4 bases, and 13 bases lay outside the gene matches. CDR3 region: CASSYNRGSVVTGELFF. The CDR3 nucleotides are TGTGCCAGCAGCTATAACAGGGGATCAGTAGTTACCGGGGAGCTGTTTTTT.